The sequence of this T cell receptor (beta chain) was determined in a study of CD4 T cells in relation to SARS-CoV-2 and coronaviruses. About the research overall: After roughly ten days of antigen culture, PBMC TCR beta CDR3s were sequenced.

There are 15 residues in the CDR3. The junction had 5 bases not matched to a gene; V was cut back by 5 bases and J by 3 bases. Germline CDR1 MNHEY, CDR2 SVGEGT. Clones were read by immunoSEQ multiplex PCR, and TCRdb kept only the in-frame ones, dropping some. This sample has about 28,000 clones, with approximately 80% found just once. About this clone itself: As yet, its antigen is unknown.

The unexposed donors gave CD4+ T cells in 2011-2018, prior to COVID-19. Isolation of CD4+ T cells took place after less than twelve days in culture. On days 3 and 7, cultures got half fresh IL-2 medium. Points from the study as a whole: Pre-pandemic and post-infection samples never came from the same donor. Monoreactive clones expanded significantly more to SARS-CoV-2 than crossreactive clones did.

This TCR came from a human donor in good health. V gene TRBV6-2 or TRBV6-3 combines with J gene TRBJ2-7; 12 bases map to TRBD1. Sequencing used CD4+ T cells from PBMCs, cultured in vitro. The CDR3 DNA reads TGTGCCAGCAGTCCGGGGACAGGGGGCGTCTACGAGCAGTACTTC. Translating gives CASSPGTGGVYEQYF.